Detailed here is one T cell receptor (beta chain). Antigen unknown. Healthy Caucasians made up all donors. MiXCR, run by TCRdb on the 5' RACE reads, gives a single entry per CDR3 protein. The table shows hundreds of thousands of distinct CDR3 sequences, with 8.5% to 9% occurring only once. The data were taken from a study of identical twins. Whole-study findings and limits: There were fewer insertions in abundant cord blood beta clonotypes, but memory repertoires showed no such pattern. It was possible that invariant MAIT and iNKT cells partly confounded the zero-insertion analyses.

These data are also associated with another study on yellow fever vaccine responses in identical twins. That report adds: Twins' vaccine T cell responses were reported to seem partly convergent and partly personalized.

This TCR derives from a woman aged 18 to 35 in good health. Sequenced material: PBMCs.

The CDR3 reads CASRPLGEPWEQYF. CDR3 coding DNA: TGTGCCAGCAGACCCCTCGGGGAACCGTGGGAGCAGTACTTC. The chain employs TRBV27 and TRBJ2-7, with D possibly being TRBD2 (5 bases). The V gene's germline CDR1 is MNHEY and CDR2 SMNVEV (reference sequence). Between the trimmed V and J ends, which lost 6 bases and 7 bases, there was a span of 19 bases. This CDR3 is built from 14 residues.